This T cell receptor (beta chain) appears in the sequencing data of a study of cytomegalovirus exposure and HLA in healthy donors. Study-level points and caveats: In a later analysis, common viral pathogens appeared linked to several of the most significant clusters. Most TCR sequences were uncommon, yet certain public TCRs appeared in many donors.

Primers for the PCR totalled 60 Vbeta and 13 Jbeta. Method: immunoSEQ multiplex PCR; TCRdb's copy keeps in-frame clones and lacks some. This sample has tens of thousands of clones, with around 81% found just once. Concerning this clone itself: Antigen unknown.

CDR1 is LNHNV and CDR2 is YYDKDF in the germline V gene (reference sequence). V was pared by 1 base and J by 5 bases, with 13 bases between. The CDR3 runs to 15 residues. Specimen: PBMCs. This clonotype was obtained from a man between 18 and 35 years old in good health and CMV-seropositive. This sequence joins TRBV15 and TRBJ2-3; perhaps TRBD2 as D (6 bases). CDR3 sequence: CATSRGELARDTQYF. CDR3 in DNA: TGTGCCACCAGCAGAGGCGAACTAGCTCGAGATACGCAGTATTTT.